The entry that follows covers one T cell receptor beta chain sequence. It has no known antigen specificity. No clone much larger than this one lies a single base away; base qualities are absent. There are 14 amino acids in the CDR3, from cysteine to phenylalanine inclusive. CDR3 DNA only is kept here, 42 bases in frame from base 1. V is pruned by 4 bases and J by 4 bases, leaving 7 bases of the junction without a gene match. CDR1 and CDR2 (KGHSH, LQKENI) derive from the germline V gene. This specimen belongs to a study of cytomegalovirus exposure and HLA in healthy donors (TCRdb year 2017). Looking at the study overall: In an earlier analysis of some 550 of the donors, roughly 300 Gb of sequence data and approximately 120 million unique TCR beta sequences from 150 million to 200 million T cells were reported. An early release covering about 600 HLA-typed donors comprised about 290 gigabases of sequencing data and around 80 million unique TCR sequences. Among the roughly 430 genotyped donors, approximately 76% belonged to the genetic ancestry cluster associated with self-reported Caucasian donors. The study aimed to test whether signatures of past pathogen exposure could be identified by cataloging public T cell receptors. The T cell repertoires of several hundred subjects were profiled by immunosequencing and related to cytomegalovirus serostatus. In addition to the first cohort of around 670 subjects, a separate validation cohort of some 120 different subjects was used. To predict cytomegalovirus infection status, the study combined high-throughput TCR immunosequencing, statistical association of individual TCRs with disease status, and machine learning. A later analysis re-examined previously published TCR beta repertoires from 600 to 700 donors and added high-resolution HLA genotyping to investigate patterns of TCR occurrence. In the later analysis, no new phenotypic data were used to find candidate immune exposures; instead, reliance was placed on TCR beta sequences and their occurrence across donors. An earlier analysis of 587 of the donors used high-throughput TCR beta sequencing to judge whether each TCR beta V gene segment behaved as functional or pseudogenic. Donor age, sex, ethnicity and CMV serostatus were compiled together with the repertoire data. In a later genetic analysis, genome-wide SNP genotypes for about three fifths of the roughly 670 donors were used, and that subset was treated as a discovery cohort. All discovery cohort repertoires had been generated on a single sequencing platform. HLA typing included class I and class II loci at four-digit resolution. The number of donors typed differed by locus, with about 629-630 for A, B, C, DRB1 and DQB1, 522 for DQA1, about 610 for DPA1, and around 450 for DPB1. Four to six DR-DQ haplotypes were handled as single units for association and clustering, since linkage in the cohort was strong. Among around 400 genotyped donors of the cohort, an average of about 240,000 unique TCR beta nucleotide sequences were sequenced per donor, around a sixth of them non-productive. Overall results and qualifications from the work: The classifier was reported to diagnose cytomegalovirus status with high specificity and sensitivity in both the original and validation cohorts. Linkage disequilibrium might explain the correlated functional status among segregating V segments, but an unknown experimental factor could not be excluded. CMV serostatus was the only immune exposure information available for the cohort. The cohort was sequenced for TCR beta chains only, and without alpha or paired-chain data the features that could be detected were limited. In a later analysis, HLA-associated TCR beta chains were found to be more clonally expanded and to have lower generation probabilities than equally common non-associated chains. A further reported finding was that TCR beta sequences accurately predicted the HLA-A and HLA-B alleles for most subjects in the first cohort. The authors suggested that the approach could potentially be generalized to other disease states and immunological phenotypes. In a later analysis, 16,951 TCR beta sequences were associated with specific HLA alleles at a false discovery rate of 0.05. A later analysis found that TCR association rates varied across HLA loci, with DRB1 alleles showing the most associated TCRs and HLA-C alleles the fewest. Most TCR sequences were observed very rarely across donors, whereas some public TCRs were present in many individuals. Broadly in line with IMGT annotations, most TCR beta V segments showed up in productive rearrangements about 87% or about 30% of the time in an earlier analysis of roughly 590 of the donors. Several of the top co-occurrence clusters appeared to be linked to parvovirus B19, influenza, CMV and Epstein-Barr virus, according to a later analysis. The study gave a list of 150 to 200 TCR beta chains associated with cytomegalovirus. Strong co-occurrence of HLA alleles, especially DR and DQ, made assigning TCR associations to individual alleles difficult. The sequencing pipeline was judged likely to have produced a cluster of highly shared sequence variants as a technical artifact. Compared with the 666-donor mean, donors in an Asian-associated ancestry cluster had fewer N-insertions in productive TCRs, according to a later genetic analysis. An association between a missense DCLRE1C variant and V-gene and J-gene trimming of TCR beta chains was found in a later genetic analysis and replicated in an independent cohort. According to a later analysis, most CMV-associated TCR beta chains appeared to be HLA-restricted, and the HLA associations seemed to be driven largely by CMV exposure. Because counts were too low, 15 or so rarely observed V segments, including chromosome 9 orphons, were excluded from the earlier analysis of 587 of the donors. Because the 87-base-pair reads could not distinguish some IMGT-functional V segments, including TRBV6-2 and TRBV6-3, those segments were excluded. Three of the identified cytomegalovirus-associated TCR beta chains were confirmed in vitro to be specific for cytomegalovirus antigens. The presence/absence analyses assumed that sequencing depth was roughly uniform across donors, and that assumption may not be true. HLA typing was unavailable for some donors at each locus, so association tests used only the typed subset.

The library was produced with the immunoSEQ multiplex PCR assay. For the multiplex PCR, a mixture combining 60 forward primers for TCR Vbeta segments and 13 reverse primers for TCR Jbeta segments was used. Amplification of the CDR3 region of rearranged TCR beta genes was performed with a multiplex PCR assay on genomic DNA. On the Illumina HiSeq System, the amplified TCR beta libraries were sequenced as 87-base-pair reads. Turning to the authors' computational methods: Across the 670 or so repertoires, a later analysis counted some 80 million unique TCR beta chains, roughly 11 million of which were shared by at least two donors. A nearest-neighbor algorithm error-corrected the raw reads and collapsed the reads into unique sequences, merging closely related sequences to remove PCR and sequencing errors. CDR3 sequences were aligned to IMGT reference sequences to assign V, D and J gene segments. For a sequence to be retained, at least a six-nucleotide match to both a V gene segment and a J gene segment was required. A rearrangement counted as productive if the CDR3 had no stop codons and remained in frame with V and J, and every other rearrangement counted as non-productive. CDR3 was defined according to IMGT convention as the region running from the second conserved V-encoded cysteine to the conserved J-encoded phenylalanine. The earlier analysis of fewer than 750 of the donors excluded sequences that lacked an unambiguous match to a single V gene segment. An earlier analysis of approximately 590 of the donors classified V segments as functional when productive rearrangements were above 56.7% and as segregating when the standard deviation between donors was above 5%. A statistical classification framework was developed to diagnose cytomegalovirus status using the catalog of TCR beta chain sequences. V and J gene assignment, in a later analysis, came from comparing TCR nucleotide sequences with IMGT/GENE-DB human TR gene sequences. In a later analysis, CDR3 sequences and most-parsimonious VDJ recombination scenarios were assigned using the TCRdist pipeline. In a later analysis, each TCR beta chain was defined by its CDR3 amino acid sequence together with its V-gene family, and reads lacking a unique V-gene family were excluded. To address suspected cross-contamination and a sequencing artifact, a later analysis removed around 600 highly shared, low-generation-probability nucleotide sequences. For each public chain, a later analysis derived a clonal expansion index from normalized ranks of inferred template counts within each repertoire. In a later analysis, generation probabilities were computed with a VDJ recombination model fitted to out-of-frame rearrangements, and the resulting probabilities were checked against IGoR. A later analysis scored TCR-TCR, TCR-HLA and TCR-CMV co-occurrence with hypergeometric tests, applying a repertoire-size bias correction to TCR pairs. In a later analysis, false discovery rates were estimated by permuting HLA or CMV assignments 20 times. A later analysis grouped co-occurring TCRs with DBSCAN, adding TCRdist sequence similarity when clustering within HLA-allele-positive subsets. Repertoires with fewer than 30,000 or more than 120,000 public chains were left out of co-occurrence clustering, as were about five repertoires with anomalous nucleotide sharing. This immuneACCESS table, as held by TCRdb, lists in-frame sequences with V and J called but not all clones. Of the missing ones, under half trace to an unresolved V gene in checked studies; the others have no known cause. The DNA gave D and trimming, while V, J and clone size come from that table. This sample lists some 150,000 clones; approximately 82% were detected once. The ten largest clones add up to around 1.5% of the sample.

The cohort consisted of some 730 healthy bone marrow donors. At the time of sampling, every cohort member was nominally healthy, though immune exposures that went unrecorded were likely present. The donor was CMV seronegative and was included in the group of a few hundred seronegative cohort members. Every donor gave a peripheral blood sample, and the peripheral blood mononuclear cells from that sample were used for TCR beta sequencing. Genomic DNA was extracted from the blood cell samples with the Qiagen DNeasy Blood Extraction Kit. This clonotype was sampled from a male donor in good health and CMV-seronegative. The sequencing input was PBMCs. The sequence links TRBV18 to TRBJ2-7, with 7 bases aligning to TRBD2. The nucleotides are TGTGCCAGCTCACGCACTAGCGAACTTTACGAGCAGTACTTC. It specifies CASSRTSELYEQYF. Here the CDR3 is joined to the reference TRBV18 and TRBJ2-7 genes, and the full variable domain is: NAGVMQNPRHLVRRRGQEARLRCSPMKGHSHVYWYRQLPEEGLKFMVYLQKENIIDESGMPKERFSAEFPKEGPSILRIQQVVRGDSAAYFCASSRTSELYEQYFGPGTRLTVT.